These T cell receptor beta chains were read from a single sample in a study of blood T cell repertoires in COVID-19. The protocol was immunoSEQ multiplex PCR, while the TCRdb copy is restricted to in-frame clones and leaves out a portion. The sample holds approximately 200,000 clones, 75% to 90% seen once. The sample comprised PBMCs or T cells enriched from blood (not recorded which). The receptors come from a young woman in a cohort exposed to, infected with or recovered from COVID-19 (not recorded which). Both conserved end residues are part of each CDR3. Fields, in order: V gene, D gene, clone size, J gene, CDR3 DNA, CDR3 protein. The D gene is left open where the match is weak. Not all rows give a size; the values are once, few, many and, for expanded clones, a class.

TRBV27	-	-	TRBJ2-7	TGTGCCAGCACCCATTTTCCCCCGACTGACTACGAGCAGTACTTC	CASTHFPPTDYEQYF
TRBV2	TRBD1	once	TRBJ1-2	TGTGCCAGCAATAGGGACAGGGCTAACTATGGCTACACCTTC	CASNRDRANYGYTF
TRBV5-1	-	once	TRBJ2-7	TGCGCCAGCAGCCGCCAGACCGGGAGTCTGGACGAGCAGTACTTC	CASSRQTGSLDEQYF
TRBV7-8	-	-	TRBJ1-1	TGTGCCAGCAGCTGGTTACAGGGAGGGGAGGCTGAAGCTTTCTTT	CASSWLQGGEAEAFF
TRBV10-1	TRBD2	-	TRBJ2-7	TGCGCCAGCAGGAAGACTAGCGGGGGGTCTCGTCTGCCCTACGAGCAGTACTTC	CASRKTSGGSRLPYEQYF
TRBV24-1	-	once	TRBJ1-2	TGTGCCACCAGTGATTGGGGGGGGGTAAGGATGCGCTATGGCTACACCTTC	CATSDWGGVRMRYGYTF
TRBV9	-	-	TRBJ2-7	TGTGCCAGCAGCGTAGTTGGAGGGGAGCAGTACTTC	CASSVVGGEQYF
TRBV5-4	TRBD2	-	TRBJ2-1	TGTGCCAGCAGAAGGGAGGGGAATGAGCAGTTCTTC	CASRREGNEQFF
TRBV19	-	once	TRBJ2-7	TGTGCCACCCAAGGGGTCCAAGGAACCTACGAGCAGTACTTC	CATQGVQGTYEQYF
TRBV5-6	TRBD1	-	TRBJ1-1	TGTGCCAGCAGCCCTCGGACAGGGCGTGCGAACACTGAAGCTTTCTTT	CASSPRTGRANTEAFF
TRBV2	-	-	TRBJ1-1	TGTGCCAGCAACCGGGATATGAACACTGAAGCTTTCTTT	CASNRDMNTEAFF
TRBV11-3	TRBD1	once	TRBJ2-3	TGTGCCAGCAGCTTGACAGGGAGAGGAGATACGCAGTATTTT	CASSLTGRGDTQYF
TRBV30	TRBD1	-	TRBJ1-1	TGTGCCTGGAACCCATCCCCAGGGGGCACTGAAGCTTTCTTT	CAWNPSPGGTEAFF
TRBV29-1	TRBD1	-	TRBJ1-2	TGCAGCTCCACCCGGACAGGGGAGCCCTATGGCTACACCTTC	CSSTRTGEPYGYTF
TRBV28	TRBD1	once	TRBJ1-5	TGTGCCAGCAGCATCACGGGGACAGCAGATCAGCCCCAGCATTTT	CASSITGTADQPQHF
TRBV3-1/TRBV3-2	-	-	TRBJ1-4	TGTGCCAGCAGCCAAGATTTGACAGATGAAAAACTGTTTTTT	CASSQDLTDEKLFF
TRBV27	TRBD1	-	TRBJ2-1	TGTGCCAGCAGGACAGGGGGCAGGAACAATGAGCAGTTCTTC	CASRTGGRNNEQFF
TRBV3-1/TRBV3-2	TRBD1	-	TRBJ1-1	TGTGCCAGCAGCCAAACCCGGGACAGATACACTGAAGCTTTCTTT	CASSQTRDRYTEAFF
TRBV14	-	once	TRBJ2-2	TGTGCCAGCAGCCAAGCGTGGAACACCGGGGAGCTGTTTTTT	CASSQAWNTGELFF
TRBV5-1	TRBD2	-	TRBJ2-5	TGCGCCAGCAGCTTGGTACCGGGGGGGCCAGAATCGGAGACCCAGTACTTC	CASSLVPGGPESETQYF
TRBV27	TRBD1	-	TRBJ1-6	TGTGCCAGCAGTTTCGGGACAGAGATTTCACCCCTCCACTTT	CASSFGTEISPLHF
TRBV29-1	TRBD1	-	TRBJ2-7	TGCAGCGTTGAAGGGGACAGGGACGACGAGCAGTACTTC	CSVEGDRDDEQYF
TRBV28	-	-	TRBJ1-2	TGTGCCAGCAGCCCCCCGACAGTTTATGGCTACACCTTC	CASSPPTVYGYTF
TRBV10-3	TRBD2	once	TRBJ2-1	TGTGCCACCAACACCGGGACTAGCGGGAATGAGCAGTTCTTC	CATNTGTSGNEQFF
TRBV5-1	-	-	TRBJ1-1	TGCGCCAGCAGCGATTTACCTCGGACATTCCGTGTGGACACTGAAGCTTTCTTT	CASSDLPRTFRVDTEAFF
TRBV24-1	-	once	TRBJ2-2	TGTGCCACCAGTGATGCGGGGCGGTCGGGGGAGCTGTTTTTT	CATSDAGRSGELFF
TRBV5-1	-	once	TRBJ2-2	TGCGCCAGCAGCTTAACGGAGACAGGAAACACCGGGGAGCTGTTTTTT	CASSLTETGNTGELFF
TRBV7-3	-	-	TRBJ1-1	TGTGCCAGCAGCCAGGGTCCGAACACTGAAGCTTTCTTT	CASSQGPNTEAFF
TRBV5-4	TRBD2	-	TRBJ2-7	TGTGCCAGCAGCTCCAGACTAGCGGGGGGCTACGAGCAGTACTTC	CASSSRLAGGYEQYF
TRBV6-1	-	-	TRBJ1-1	TGTGCCAGCAGTGAACACAATGAGAACACTGAAGCTTTCTTT	CASSEHNENTEAFF
TRBV21-1	-	-	TRBJ2-7	TGTGCCAGCAGCAGCGGACAGGCCAGCTCCTACGAGCAGTACTTC	CASSSGQASSYEQYF
TRBV14	-	-	TRBJ1-2	TGTGCCAGCAGCCAAGGAGGCAGCTCAGTCTATGGCTACACCTTC	CASSQGGSSVYGYTF
TRBV2	-	-	TRBJ2-1	TGTGCCAGCGAGGGCAAAGGTTGGGGGGATGAGCAGTTCTTC	CASEGKGWGDEQFF
TRBV19	-	-	TRBJ1-5	TGTGCCAGTACCTCTCCGTTTCAGCCCCAGCATTTT	CASTSPFQPQHF
TRBV6-5	TRBD2	-	TRBJ2-2	TGTGCCAGTGGGACTAGCGGGGACACCGGGGAGCTGTTTTTT	CASGTSGDTGELFF
TRBV11-2	-	-	TRBJ1-1	TGTGCCAGCAGCTTTGCCGGCACTGAAGCTTTCTTT	CASSFAGTEAFF
TRBV7-9	-	-	TRBJ2-3	TGTGCCAGCAGCTTTGGCAGGGACACAGATACGCAGTATTTT	CASSFGRDTDTQYF
TRBV5-6	-	-	TRBJ1-6	TGTGCCAGCAGCGTGGGCGCGAATTCACCCCTCCACTTT	CASSVGANSPLHF
TRBV11-1	TRBD2	-	TRBJ2-1	TGTGCCAGCAGCTTAGGGCTAGCGGGAGCCCATGAGCAGTTCTTC	CASSLGLAGAHEQFF
TRBV5-1	-	-	TRBJ2-3	TGCGCCAGCAACTACTTGGAGGGAACAGATACGCAGTATTTT	CASNYLEGTDTQYF
TRBV2	-	-	TRBJ1-5	TGTGCCACCTCGCCCCAGGGGTTGGGCAATCAGCCCCAGCATTTT	CATSPQGLGNQPQHF
TRBV11-3	TRBD1	-	TRBJ1-1	TGTGCCAGCAGCTGGGACAGGCCGACGAACACTGAAGCTTTCTTT	CASSWDRPTNTEAFF
TRBV5-1	TRBD1	-	TRBJ1-2	TGCGCCAGCAGCTTTGGGACAGGGGAGTATGGCTACACCTTC	CASSFGTGEYGYTF
TRBV11-1	TRBD2	-	TRBJ2-3	TGTGCCAGCAGCACTAGCGGGGGGGCCAAAGATACGCAGTATTTT	CASSTSGGAKDTQYF
TRBV5-1	TRBD1	-	TRBJ2-2	TGCGCCAGCAGCGCACAGGGGGCAGGGGACACCGGGGAGCTGTTTTTT	CASSAQGAGDTGELFF
TRBV7-2	TRBD1	-	TRBJ1-6	TGTGCCAGCAGCCCCGGGACAGCGCCTTATTCACCCCTCCACTTT	CASSPGTAPYSPLHF
TRBV15	TRBD2	-	TRBJ2-7	TGTGCCACCAGCGGCCGACTAGCGAACGAGCAGTACTTC	CATSGRLANEQYF
TRBV29-1	-	-	TRBJ2-4	TGCAGCGTCGTGGACACCTTAAACATTCAGTACTTC	CSVVDTLNIQYF
TRBV9	TRBD2	-	TRBJ2-1	TGTGCCAGCAGCGTTCAGGGGACTAGCGACTACAATGAGCAGTTCTTC	CASSVQGTSDYNEQFF
TRBV10-3	TRBD1	-	TRBJ2-2	TGTGCCATCAGTCGACAGGGGAACACCGGGGAGCTGTTTTTT	CAISRQGNTGELFF
TRBV19	-	-	TRBJ1-3	TGTGCCAGTAGTCCGACAGGCTCTGGAAACACCATATATTTT	CASSPTGSGNTIYF
TRBV19	-	-	TRBJ1-1	TGTGCCAGTAGTATAGATCGGTCTACCGGGGACACTGAAGCTTTCTTT	CASSIDRSTGDTEAFF